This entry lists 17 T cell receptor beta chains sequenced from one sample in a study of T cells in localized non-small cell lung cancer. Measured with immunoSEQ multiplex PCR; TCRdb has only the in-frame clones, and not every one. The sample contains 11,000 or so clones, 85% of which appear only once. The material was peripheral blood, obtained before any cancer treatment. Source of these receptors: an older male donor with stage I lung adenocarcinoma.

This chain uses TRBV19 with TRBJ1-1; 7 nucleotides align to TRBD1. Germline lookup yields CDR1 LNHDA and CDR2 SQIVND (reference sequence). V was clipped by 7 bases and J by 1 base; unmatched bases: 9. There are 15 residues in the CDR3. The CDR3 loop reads CASISQGVTNTEAFF. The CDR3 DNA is TGTGCCAGTATTAGTCAGGGGGTAACGAACACTGAAGCTTTCTTT.

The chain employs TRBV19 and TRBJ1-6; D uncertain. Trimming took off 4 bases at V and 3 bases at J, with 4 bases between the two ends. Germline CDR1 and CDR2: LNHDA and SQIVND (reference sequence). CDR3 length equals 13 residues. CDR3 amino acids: CASSSHYNSPLHF. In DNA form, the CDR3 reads TGTGCCAGTAGTAGTCACTATAATTCACCCCTCCACTTT.

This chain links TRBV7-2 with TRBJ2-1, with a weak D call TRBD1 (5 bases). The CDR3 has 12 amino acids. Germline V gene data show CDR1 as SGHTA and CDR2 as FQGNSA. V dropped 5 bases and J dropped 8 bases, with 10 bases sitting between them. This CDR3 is CASSPRVDEQFF. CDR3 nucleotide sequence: TGTGCCAGCAGCCCCAGGGTTGATGAGCAGTTCTTC.

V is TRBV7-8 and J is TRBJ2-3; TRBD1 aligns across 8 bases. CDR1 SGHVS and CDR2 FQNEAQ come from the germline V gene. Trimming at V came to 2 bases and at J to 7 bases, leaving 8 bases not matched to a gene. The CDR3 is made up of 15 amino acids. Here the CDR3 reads CASSLTGGMLNTQYF. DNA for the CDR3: TGTGCCAGCAGCTTAACAGGGGGGATGTTGAATACGCAGTATTTT.

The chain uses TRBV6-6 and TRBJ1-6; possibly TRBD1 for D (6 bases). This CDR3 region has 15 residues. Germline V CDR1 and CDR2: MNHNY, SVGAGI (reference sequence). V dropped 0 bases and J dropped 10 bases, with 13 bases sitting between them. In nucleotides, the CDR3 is TGTGCCAGCAGTTACTCGCACGGAGGGGGGTCACCCCTCCACTTT. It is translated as CASSYSHGGGSPLHF.

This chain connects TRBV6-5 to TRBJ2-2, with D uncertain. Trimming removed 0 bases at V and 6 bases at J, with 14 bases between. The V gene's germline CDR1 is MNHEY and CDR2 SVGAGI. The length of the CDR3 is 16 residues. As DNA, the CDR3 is TGTGCCAGCAGTTACTCGGGTGGGGTTCACGCCGGGGAGCTGTTTTTT. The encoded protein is CASSYSGGVHAGELFF.

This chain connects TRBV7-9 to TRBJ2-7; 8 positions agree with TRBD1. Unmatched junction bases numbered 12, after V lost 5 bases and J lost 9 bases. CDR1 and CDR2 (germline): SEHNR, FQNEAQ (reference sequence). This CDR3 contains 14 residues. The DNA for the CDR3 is TGTGCCAGCAGCGCCCAGGGGGCGCTCCTTCGGCAGTACTTC. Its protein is CASSAQGALLRQYF.

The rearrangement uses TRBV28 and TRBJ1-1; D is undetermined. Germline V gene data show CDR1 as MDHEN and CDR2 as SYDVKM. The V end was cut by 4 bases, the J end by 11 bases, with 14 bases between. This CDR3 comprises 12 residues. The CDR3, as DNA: TGTGCCAGCAGTTCCCGAGGGCCTTCGGCTTTCTTT. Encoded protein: CASSSRGPSAFF. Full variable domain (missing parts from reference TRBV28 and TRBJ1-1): DVKVTQSSRYLVKRTGEKVFLECVQDMDHENMFWYRQDPGLGLRLIYFSYDVKMKEKGDIPEGYSVSREKKERFSLILESASTNQTSMYLCASSSRGPSAFFGQGTRLTVV.

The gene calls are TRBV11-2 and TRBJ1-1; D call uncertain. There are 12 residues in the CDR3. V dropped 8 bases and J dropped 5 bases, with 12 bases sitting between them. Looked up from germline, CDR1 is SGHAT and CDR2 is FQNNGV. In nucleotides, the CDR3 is TGTGCCAGCGTCCTCAGAGGGACTGAAGCTTTCTTT. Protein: CASVLRGTEAFF.

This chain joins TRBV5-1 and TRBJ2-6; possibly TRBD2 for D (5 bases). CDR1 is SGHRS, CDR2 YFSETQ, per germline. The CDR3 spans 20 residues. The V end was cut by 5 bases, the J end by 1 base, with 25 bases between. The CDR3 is CASRVAWARGRRSGANVLTF. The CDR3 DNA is TGCGCCAGCAGAGTGGCGTGGGCCCGGGGTCGGAGGTCTGGGGCCAACGTCCTGACTTTC. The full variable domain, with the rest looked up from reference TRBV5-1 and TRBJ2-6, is KAGVTQTPRYLIKTRGQQVTLSCSPISGHRSVSWYQQTPGQGLQFLFEYFSETQRNKGNFPGRFSGRQFSNSRSEMNVSTLELGDSALYLCASRVAWARGRRSGANVLTFGAGSRLTVL.

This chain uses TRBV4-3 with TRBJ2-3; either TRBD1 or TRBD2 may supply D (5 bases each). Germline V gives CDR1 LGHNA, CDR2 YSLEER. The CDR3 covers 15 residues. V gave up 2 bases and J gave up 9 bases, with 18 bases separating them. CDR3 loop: CASSQLTGLLVTQYF. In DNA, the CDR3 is TGCGCCAGCAGCCAACTTACGGGGCTTTTGGTGACGCAGTATTTT.

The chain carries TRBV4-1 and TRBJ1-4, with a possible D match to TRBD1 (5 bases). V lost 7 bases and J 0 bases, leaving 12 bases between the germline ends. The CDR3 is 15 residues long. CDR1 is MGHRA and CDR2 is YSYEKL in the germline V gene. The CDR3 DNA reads TGCGCCAGCACCTCAGGGATGGCAACTAATGAAAAACTGTTTTTT. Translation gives CASTSGMATNEKLFF.

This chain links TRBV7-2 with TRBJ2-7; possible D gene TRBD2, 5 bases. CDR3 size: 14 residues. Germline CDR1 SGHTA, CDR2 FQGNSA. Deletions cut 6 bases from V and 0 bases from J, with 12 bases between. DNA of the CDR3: TGTGCCAGCAGACCACTTCGGGGCTCCTACGAGCAGTACTTC. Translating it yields CASRPLRGSYEQYF.

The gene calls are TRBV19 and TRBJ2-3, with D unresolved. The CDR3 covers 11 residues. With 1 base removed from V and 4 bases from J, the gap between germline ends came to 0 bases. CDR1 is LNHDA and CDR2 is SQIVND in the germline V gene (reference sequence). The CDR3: CASSIADTQYF. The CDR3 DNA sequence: TGTGCCAGTAGTATAGCAGATACGCAGTATTTT.

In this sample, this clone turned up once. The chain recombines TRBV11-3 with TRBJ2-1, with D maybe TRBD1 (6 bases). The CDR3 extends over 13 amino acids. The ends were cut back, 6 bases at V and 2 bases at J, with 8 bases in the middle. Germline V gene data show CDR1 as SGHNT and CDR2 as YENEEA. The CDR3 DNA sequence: TGTGCCAGCAGACAGGGCACCTACAATGAGCAGTTCTTC. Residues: CASRQGTYNEQFF.

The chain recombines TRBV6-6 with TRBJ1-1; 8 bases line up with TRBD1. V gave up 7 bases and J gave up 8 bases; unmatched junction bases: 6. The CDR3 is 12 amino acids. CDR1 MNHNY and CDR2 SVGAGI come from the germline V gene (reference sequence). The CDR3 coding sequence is TGTGCCAGCAACGACAGGGGCAAAGAAGCTTTCTTT. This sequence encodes CASNDRGKEAFF.

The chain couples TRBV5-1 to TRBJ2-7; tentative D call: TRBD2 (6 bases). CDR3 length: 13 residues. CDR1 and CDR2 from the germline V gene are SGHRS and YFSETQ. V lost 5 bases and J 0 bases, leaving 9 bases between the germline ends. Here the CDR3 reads CASREGTSYEQYF. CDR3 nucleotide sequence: TGCGCCAGCAGGGAGGGGACCTCCTACGAGCAGTACTTC.